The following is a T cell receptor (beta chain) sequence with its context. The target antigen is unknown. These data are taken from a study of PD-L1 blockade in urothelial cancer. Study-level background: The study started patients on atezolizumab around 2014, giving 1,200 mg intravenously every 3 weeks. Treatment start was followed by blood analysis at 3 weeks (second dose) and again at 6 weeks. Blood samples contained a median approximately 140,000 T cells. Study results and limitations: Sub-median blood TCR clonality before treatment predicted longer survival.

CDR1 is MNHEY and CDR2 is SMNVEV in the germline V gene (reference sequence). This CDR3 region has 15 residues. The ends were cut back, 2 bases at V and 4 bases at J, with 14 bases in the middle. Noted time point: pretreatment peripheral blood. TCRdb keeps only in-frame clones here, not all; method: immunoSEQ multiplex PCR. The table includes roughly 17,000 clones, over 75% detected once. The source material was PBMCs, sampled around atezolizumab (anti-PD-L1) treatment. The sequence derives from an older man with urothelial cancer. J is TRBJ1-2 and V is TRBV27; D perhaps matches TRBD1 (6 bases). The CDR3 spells CASSLSRQGSYGYTF. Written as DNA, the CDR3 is TGTGCCAGCAGTTTAAGTAGGCAGGGGAGCTATGGCTACACCTTC.